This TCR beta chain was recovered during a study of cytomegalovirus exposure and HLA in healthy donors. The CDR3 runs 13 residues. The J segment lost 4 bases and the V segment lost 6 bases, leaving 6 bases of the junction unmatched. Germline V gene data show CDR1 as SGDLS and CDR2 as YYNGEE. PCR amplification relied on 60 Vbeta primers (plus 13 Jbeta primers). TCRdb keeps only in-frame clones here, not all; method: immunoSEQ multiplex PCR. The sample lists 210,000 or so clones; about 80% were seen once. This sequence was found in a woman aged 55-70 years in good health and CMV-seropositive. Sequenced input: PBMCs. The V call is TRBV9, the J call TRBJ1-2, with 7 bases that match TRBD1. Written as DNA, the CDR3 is TGTGCCAGCAACCCAGGGGGTAGCTATGGCTACACCTTC. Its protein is CASNPGGSYGYTF.